The 17 T cell receptor beta chains given below trace back to one sample, sequenced in a study of cytotoxic CD8 clonotypes in ibrutinib-treated CLL. Assay used: immunoSEQ multiplex PCR; TCRdb lists only in-frame clones, some missing. The data contain more than 45,000 clones, around four fifths of them singletons. The sample consisted of PBMCs, taken after 24 months of ibrutinib treatment. The receptor set was obtained from a human donor with chronic lymphocytic leukemia.

This sequence joins TRBV29-1 and TRBJ2-3, with 11 nucleotides matching TRBD2. CDR1 is SQVTM and CDR2 is ANQGSEA in the germline V gene. The trim removed 7 bases at V and 3 bases at J, leaving 6 bases unmatched. The CDR3 spans 14 residues. The CDR3 protein is CSAISGRATDTQYF. CDR3 DNA: TGCAGCGCCATTAGCGGGAGGGCAACAGATACGCAGTATTTT.

The chain is built from TRBV28 and TRBJ1-1; D not resolved. The CDR3 contains 11 residues. The germline V gene has CDR1 MDHEN and CDR2 SYDVKM. The CDR3 DNA sequence: TGTGGGTACATGGAGAACACTGAAGCTTTCTTT. Encoded protein: CGYMENTEAFF.

The V gene is TRBV6-1, the J gene TRBJ1-2, with a possible D match to TRBD1 (5 bases). This CDR3 spans 13 amino acids. CDR1 and CDR2 (germline): MNHNS, SASEGT. Trimming removed 8 bases from V and 4 bases from J, with 14 bases in between. The CDR3 loop is CASGEWGFYGYTF. The CDR3 DNA reads TGTGCCAGCGGAGAGTGGGGGTTCTATGGCTACACCTTC.

The CDR3 protein is CASRPTQTGELFF. The CDR3 nucleotides are TGTGCCAGCAGACCTACACAGACCGGGGAGCTGTTTTTT. The J gene is TRBJ2-2, the V gene TRBV6-1; D uncertain. This CDR3 spans 13 amino acids. The V end lost 6 bases, the J end lost 5 bases, and 10 bases lay between the germline ends. Germline CDR1 is MNHNS and CDR2 is SASEGT.

This rearrangement joins TRBV19 to TRBJ1-2; TRBD1 matches at 8 bases. Germline CDR1 reads LNHDA; CDR2 reads SQIVND (reference sequence). The V gene end was trimmed by 6 bases and the J gene end by 2 bases; junction bases not matched to a gene: 2. This CDR3 contains 13 residues. In nucleotides, the CDR3 is TGTGCCAGTAGCAGGGGGCAGAACTATGGCTACACCTTC. Protein: CASSRGQNYGYTF.

This chain connects TRBV7-9 to TRBJ1-3; the D is unclear. This CDR3 spans 16 amino acids. Germline V gene data show CDR1 as SEHNR and CDR2 as FQNEAQ (reference sequence). V lost 0 bases to trimming and J lost 4 bases, with 13 bases between them. CDR3 protein: CASSLASGIPGNTIYF. DNA for the CDR3: TGTGCCAGCAGCTTAGCATCCGGGATCCCAGGAAACACCATATATTTT.

This clone was counted a few times. The V and J genes are TRBV7-8 and TRBJ2-5; 7 bases are shared with TRBD1. Trimming cost V 5 bases and J 2 bases; bases outside gene matches: 5. There are 14 residues in the CDR3. Germline loops: CDR1 SGHVS, CDR2 FQNEAQ. The CDR3 DNA sequence: TGTGCCAGCAGCAGCCGGGACAGACAAGAGACCCAGTACTTC. Translated: CASSSRDRQETQYF.

The chain couples TRBV10-1 to TRBJ2-5; D unclear. Per germline, CDR1 WNHNN and CDR2 SYGVQD (reference sequence). This CDR3 spans 13 amino acids. Trimming removed 8 bases at V and 2 bases at J, with 12 bases between. The CDR3: CASQSLGQETQYF. The CDR3 DNA sequence: TGCGCCAGCCAAAGTTTGGGGCAAGAGACCCAGTACTTC.

This chain connects TRBV5-1 to TRBJ1-1; D ambiguous. This CDR3 contains 12 residues. CDR1 SGHRS and CDR2 YFSETQ come from the germline V gene. Trimming left V 4 bases short and J 5 bases short, with 9 bases between. CDR3 in DNA: TGCGCCAGCAGCGAGCGGGGTACTGAAGCTTTCTTT. Its protein is CASSERGTEAFF.

The V and J genes are TRBV28 and TRBJ2-7, with TRBD2 matching over 10 bases. The V gene end was trimmed by 5 bases and the J gene end by 0 bases; junction bases not matched to a gene: 4. CDR1 is MDHEN, CDR2 SYDVKM, per germline. The CDR3 spans 15 residues. CDR3 residues: CASSTPSGSSYEQYF. Here the CDR3 DNA reads TGTGCCAGCAGTACTCCTAGCGGGAGCTCCTACGAGCAGTACTTC.

The chain links TRBV4-3 to TRBJ2-2; D not resolved. CDR3 length equals 14 residues. V was pared by 1 base and J by 7 bases, with 10 bases between. Germline CDR1 and CDR2: LGHNA and YSLEER. DNA for the CDR3: TGCGCCAGCAGCCAAGTCGCGTTCGGCGGGGAGCTGTTTTTT. This sequence encodes CASSQVAFGGELFF.

CDR3 DNA sequence: TGTGCCAGCAGCCCGGCGGGGGGCGGTAGAGCTTTCTTT. Its protein is CASSPAGGGRAFF. J is TRBJ1-1 and V is TRBV14, with a possible D match to TRBD1 (6 bases). This CDR3 spans 13 amino acids. V lost 4 bases to trimming and J lost 10 bases, with 16 bases between them. CDR1 is SGHDN and CDR2 is FVKESK in the germline V gene.

The chain uses TRBV2 and TRBJ1-4; 7 nucleotides agree with TRBD1. The V gene's germline CDR1 is SNHLY and CDR2 FYNNEI. The CDR3 extends over 14 amino acids. The V gene end was trimmed by 3 bases and the J gene end by 11 bases; junction bases not matched to a gene: 9. The CDR3 nucleotides are TGTGCCAGCAGTGAGGCAACAGGGGTTGCGAAACTGTTTTTT. Translation gives CASSEATGVAKLFF.

The chain has TRBV18 and TRBJ1-1; 8 bases align to TRBD1. The length of the CDR3 is 14 residues. The germline gives CDR1 KGHSH, CDR2 LQKENI. V dropped 2 bases and J dropped 4; count of bases not matched to a gene: 3. The CDR3 loop is CASSPTTGGTEAFF. CDR3 sequence (DNA): TGTGCCAGCTCACCAACTACAGGGGGCACTGAAGCTTTCTTT.

The chain uses TRBV7-3 and TRBJ2-2; no definite D call. With 1 base removed from V and 5 bases from J, the gap between germline ends came to 5 bases. The CDR3 is 13 amino acids. In germline, CDR1 is SGHTA, CDR2 FQGTGA. The chain's CDR3 is CASSLKTTGELFF. The CDR3 bases are TGTGCCAGCAGCTTAAAAACGACCGGGGAGCTGTTTTTT.

The chain has TRBV18 and TRBJ2-6, with 8 bases fitting TRBD1. Per germline, CDR1 KGHSH and CDR2 LQKENI. V was clipped by 6 bases and J by 2 bases; unmatched bases: 9. The CDR3 length is 17 residues. The chain's CDR3 is CASSSLQGAPGANVLTF. CDR3 nucleotides: TGTGCCAGCTCCTCTTTGCAGGGGGCGCCTGGGGCCAACGTCCTGACTTTC.

The chain couples TRBV7-2 to TRBJ2-3; 9 bases are shared with TRBD1. The germline V gene has CDR1 SGHTA and CDR2 FQGNSA. Unmatched junction bases numbered 10, after V lost 5 bases and J lost 7 bases. The CDR3 length is 15 residues. The CDR3 sequence: CASSDYRGREYTQYF. CDR3 nucleotide sequence: TGTGCCAGCAGCGACTACAGGGGGCGCGAATATACGCAGTATTTT.